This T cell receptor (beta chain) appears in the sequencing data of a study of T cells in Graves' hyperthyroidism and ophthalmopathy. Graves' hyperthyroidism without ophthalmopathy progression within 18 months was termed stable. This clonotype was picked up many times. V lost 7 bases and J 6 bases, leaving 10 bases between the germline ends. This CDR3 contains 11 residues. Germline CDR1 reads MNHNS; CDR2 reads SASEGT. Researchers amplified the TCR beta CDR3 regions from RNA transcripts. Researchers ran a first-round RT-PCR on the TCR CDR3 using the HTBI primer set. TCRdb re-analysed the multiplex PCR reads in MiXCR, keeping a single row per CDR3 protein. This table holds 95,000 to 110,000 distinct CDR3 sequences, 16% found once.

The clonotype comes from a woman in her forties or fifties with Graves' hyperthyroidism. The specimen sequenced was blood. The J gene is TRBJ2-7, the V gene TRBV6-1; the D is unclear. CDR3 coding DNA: TGTGCCAGCATGGGTTCAGGCGAGCAGTACTTC. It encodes CASMGSGEQYF.